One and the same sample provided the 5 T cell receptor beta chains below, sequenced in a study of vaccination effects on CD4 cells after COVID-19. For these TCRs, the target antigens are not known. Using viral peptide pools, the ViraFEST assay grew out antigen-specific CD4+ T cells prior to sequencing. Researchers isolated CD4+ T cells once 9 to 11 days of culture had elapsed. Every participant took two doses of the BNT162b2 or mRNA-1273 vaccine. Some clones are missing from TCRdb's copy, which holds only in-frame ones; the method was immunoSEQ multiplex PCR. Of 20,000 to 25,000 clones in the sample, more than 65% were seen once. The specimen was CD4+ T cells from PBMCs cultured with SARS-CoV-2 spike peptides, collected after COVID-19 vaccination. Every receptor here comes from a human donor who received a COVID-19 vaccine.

The CDR3 reads CASSRTGMHYGYTF. CDR3 nucleotide sequence: TGTGCCAGCAGTAGGACAGGGATGCACTATGGCTACACCTTC. The V gene is TRBV28, the J gene TRBJ1-2; 8 nucleotides agree with TRBD1. Germline assignment: CDR1 MDHEN and CDR2 SYDVKM. V trimming: 5 bases; J trimming: 3 bases; junction bases outside the gene matches: 5. This CDR3 is 14 amino acids long.

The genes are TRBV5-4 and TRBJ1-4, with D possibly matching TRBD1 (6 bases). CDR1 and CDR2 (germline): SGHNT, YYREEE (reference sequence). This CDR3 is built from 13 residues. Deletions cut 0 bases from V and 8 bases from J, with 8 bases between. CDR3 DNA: TGTGCCAGCAGCTTGGGACAGGCCGAAAAACTGTTTTTT. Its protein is CASSLGQAEKLFF. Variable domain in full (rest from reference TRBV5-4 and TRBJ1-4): ETGVTQSPTHLIKTRGQQVTLRCSSQSGHNTVSWYQQALGQGPQFIFQYYREEENGRGNFPPRFSGLQFPNYSSELNVNALELDDSALYLCASSLGQAEKLFFGSGTQLSVL.

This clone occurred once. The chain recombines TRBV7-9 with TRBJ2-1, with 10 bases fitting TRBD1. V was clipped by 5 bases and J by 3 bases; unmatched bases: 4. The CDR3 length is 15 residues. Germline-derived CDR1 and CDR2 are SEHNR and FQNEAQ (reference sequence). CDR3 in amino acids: CASSPGQGGYNEQFF. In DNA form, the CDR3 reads TGTGCCAGCAGCCCTGGACAGGGGGGCTACAATGAGCAGTTCTTC.

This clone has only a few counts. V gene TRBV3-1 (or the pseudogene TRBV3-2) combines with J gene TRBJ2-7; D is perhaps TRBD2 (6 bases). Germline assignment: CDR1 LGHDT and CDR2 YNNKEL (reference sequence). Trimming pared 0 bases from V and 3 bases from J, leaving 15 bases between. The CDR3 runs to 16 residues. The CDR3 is CASSQESSGLYYEQYF. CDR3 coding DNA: TGTGCCAGCAGCCAAGAGAGCAGCGGGCTCTACTACGAGCAGTACTTC.

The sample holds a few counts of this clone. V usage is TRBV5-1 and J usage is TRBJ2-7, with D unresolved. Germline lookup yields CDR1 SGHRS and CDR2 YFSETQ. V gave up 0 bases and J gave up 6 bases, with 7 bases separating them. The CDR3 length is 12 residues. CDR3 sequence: CASSLDTPEQYF. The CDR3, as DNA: TGCGCCAGCAGCTTGGACACCCCCGAGCAGTACTTC.